This T cell receptor beta chain was observed in a study of T cell changes during pregnancy in multiple sclerosis. TCRdb keeps only in-frame clones here, not all; method: immunoSEQ multiplex PCR. The sample has under 150,000 clones, roughly 95% seen once. The starting material was peripheral blood, obtained after pregnancy. The receptor comes from a female donor with multiple sclerosis, enrolled in a pregnancy study.

CDR3 loop: CASSFPGLNTEAFF. CDR3 DNA sequence: TGTGCCAGCAGTTTCCCAGGGTTGAACACTGAAGCTTTCTTT. J is TRBJ1-1 and V is TRBV27, with D possibly being TRBD1 (5 bases). This CDR3 region has 14 residues. Trimming removed 3 bases at V and 0 bases at J, with 8 bases between. The germline V gene encodes CDR1 MNHEY and CDR2 SMNVEV (reference sequence).